This T cell receptor (beta chain) is from a study of immune characterization of retroperitoneal liposarcoma. Germline trimming cut 4 bases from V and 13 bases from J; bases unmatched to any gene: 10. This CDR3 is built from 14 residues. The germline CDR1 and CDR2 sequences are SGHTA and FQGNSA. This clonotype is medium-sized. In TCRdb, the PCR reads were re-called with MiXCR into one record per CDR3 protein. This table holds about 10,000 distinct CDR3 sequences, roughly 35% found once. The specimen was tumor tissue. V is TRBV7-2 and J is TRBJ2-1, with TRBD2 matching 10 bases. This TCR came from a male donor with retroperitoneal liposarcoma. The chain's CDR3 is CASSSSGSRETQFF. As DNA, the CDR3 is TGTGCCAGCAGCTCTAGCGGGAGCAGAGAGACCCAGTTCTTC.